The next 25 T cell receptor beta chains were all read from a single sample in a study of T cell responses to AZD1222 COVID-19 vaccine. The table came from immunoSEQ multiplex PCR; TCRdb's copy has only in-frame clones and leaves some out. The data contain more than 110,000 clones, approximately 85% of them singletons. The material was peripheral blood, obtained on day 0 of AZD1222 vaccination. The receptors here all came from an adult in good health.

CDR3 residues: CAWSVRGPDNEQFF. DNA of the CDR3: TGTGCCTGGAGTGTACGAGGGCCCGACAATGAGCAGTTCTTC. The rearrangement uses TRBV30 and TRBJ2-1, with D tentatively TRBD2 (5 bases). The V gene's germline CDR1 is GTSNPN and CDR2 SVGIG (reference sequence). Between the trimmed V and J ends, which lost 0 bases and 5 bases, there was a span of 11 bases. The CDR3 spans 14 residues.

Details on this clone: Other DNA sequences in this specimen translate into the identical CDR3. The chain is built from TRBV28 and TRBJ1-2; D not certain. Trimming took off 2 bases at V and 5 bases at J, with 6 bases between the two ends. The CDR3 runs 12 residues. The germline V gene encodes CDR1 MDHEN and CDR2 SYDVKM. CDR3 DNA: TGTGCCAGCAGTTTACGAGGGTATGGCTACACCTTC. This codes for CASSLRGYGYTF.

V and J are TRBV4-1 and TRBJ1-3; maybe TRBD1 (5 bases). CDR1 and CDR2 from the germline V gene are MGHRA and YSYEKL. This CDR3 comprises 17 residues. V lost 0 bases, J lost 0 bases, and 12 bases lay in between. In DNA, the CDR3 is TGCGCCAGCAGCCAAGACAGGACAATCACCTCTGGAAACACCATATATTTT. Protein: CASSQDRTITSGNTIYF.

This clone was recorded only once. The chain is built from TRBV2 and TRBJ2-7; 7 bases are shared with TRBD1. V was clipped by 3 bases and J by 5 bases; unmatched bases: 10. The CDR3 totals 15 residues. Germline V CDR1 and CDR2: SNHLY, FYNNEI. The CDR3 DNA reads TGTGCCAGCAGTGATCTATGGGACAGTAGGGACGAGCAGTACTTC. Residues: CASSDLWDSRDEQYF. The whole variable domain, filled in from reference TRBV2 and TRBJ2-7, reads EPEVTQTPSHQVTQMGQEVILRCVPISNHLYFYWYRQILGQKVEFLVSFYNNEISEKSEIFDDQFSVERPDGSNFTLKIRSTKLEDSAMYFCASSDLWDSRDEQYFGPGTRLTVT.

This chain uses TRBV6-2 or TRBV6-3 with TRBJ2-3; no definite D call. Trimming left V 0 bases short and J 6 bases short, with 4 bases between. The CDR3 sequence is 12 residues long. Germline-derived CDR1 and CDR2 are MNHEY and SVGEGT. The CDR3 DNA sequence: TGTGCCAGCAGTTACTCCTCGGATACGCAGTATTTT. Its protein is CASSYSSDTQYF.

CDR3 coding DNA: TGTGCTAGTGGTTTGGACCGGGACAAAGATCAGCCCCAGCATTTT. Protein product: CASGLDRDKDQPQHF. The chain links TRBV12-5 to TRBJ1-5; TRBD1 might be the D (6 bases). Germline V gene sequence: CDR1 LGHNT, CDR2 FRNRAP. The V end was cut by 1 base, the J end by 5 bases, with 12 bases between. The CDR3 spans 15 residues. The entire variable domain, with the rest obtained from reference TRBV12-5 and TRBJ1-5, is as follows: DARVTQTPRHKVTEMGQEVTMRCQPILGHNTVFWYRQTMMQGLELLAYFRNRAPLDDSGMPKDRFSAEMPDATLATLKIQPSEPRDSAVYFCASGLDRDKDQPQHFGDGTRLSIL.

This rearrangement joins TRBV6-5 to TRBJ1-1, with D possibly matching TRBD1 (5 bases). Germline values: CDR1 MNHEY, CDR2 SVGAGI. CDR3 length: 12 residues. The V end was cut by 6 bases, the J end by 1 base, with 6 bases between. The CDR3 here is CASRTGNTEAFF. For the CDR3, the DNA is TGTGCCAGCAGAACAGGGAACACTGAAGCTTTCTTT.

The chain joins TRBV19 to TRBJ1-3; TRBD1 might be the D (5 bases). The CDR3 is made up of 13 amino acids. Germline V gene sequence: CDR1 LNHDA, CDR2 SQIVND (reference sequence). Trimming pared 7 bases from V and 0 bases from J, leaving 7 bases between. CDR3 sequence (DNA): TGTGCCAGTACAGGGACCTCTGGAAACACCATATATTTT. This codes for CASTGTSGNTIYF.

The chain has TRBV2 and TRBJ1-6, with D perhaps matching TRBD1 (6 bases). CDR3 length equals 15 residues. Germline CDR1 and CDR2: SNHLY and FYNNEI. Trimming removed 9 bases from V and 7 bases from J, with 19 bases in between. The DNA for the CDR3 is TGTGCCAGACGCCAGGGGAGGGAAGGGAATTCACCCCTCCACTTT. It codes for CARRQGREGNSPLHF. Variable domain in full (rest from reference TRBV2 and TRBJ1-6): EPEVTQTPSHQVTQMGQEVILRCVPISNHLYFYWYRQILGQKVEFLVSFYNNEISEKSEIFDDQFSVERPDGSNFTLKIRSTKLEDSAMYFCARRQGREGNSPLHFGNGTRLTVT.

The rearrangement uses TRBV13 and TRBJ1-1, with 9 nucleotides matching TRBD1. Germline loops: CDR1 PRHDT, CDR2 FYEKMQ (reference sequence). The CDR3 is 15 amino acids. Trimming removed 4 bases from V and 1 base from J; junction bases left unmatched: 4. The CDR3 here is CASSSPGQGNTEAFF. The CDR3 DNA is TGTGCCAGCAGCTCCCCGGGACAGGGGAACACTGAAGCTTTCTTT.

V gene TRBV14 combines with J gene TRBJ2-1, with 9 bases lining up with TRBD2. The CDR3 spans 15 residues. The ends lost 4 bases at V and 0 bases at J; junction bases unmatched: 1. Germline V CDR1 and CDR2: SGHDN, FVKESK. The CDR3 DNA is TGTGCCAGCAGCCGAGCGGGGGGCTCCTACAATGAGCAGTTCTTC. Translating gives CASSRAGGSYNEQFF.

This clone was recorded once. The gene calls are TRBV18 and TRBJ2-3; D is unresolved. Germline V gene lookup returns CDR1 KGHSH and CDR2 LQKENI. This CDR3 comprises 13 residues. Trimming left V 2 bases short and J 4 bases short, with 7 bases between. CDR3 in DNA: TGTGCCAGCTCACCAGCCGACGCAGATACGCAGTATTTT. Translated, it gives CASSPADADTQYF.

This clone appeared a few times. The rearrangement uses TRBV5-6 and TRBJ2-3; 10 bases map to TRBD2. Germline V gene data show CDR1 as SGHDT and CDR2 as YYEEEE. V shed 1 base and J 6 bases; nucleotides not matched to a gene: 5. The CDR3 extends over 15 amino acids. CDR3 in DNA: TGTGCCAGCAGCTTGCCCCTAGCGGGGGCTGATACGCAGTATTTT. This codes for CASSLPLAGADTQYF.

The chain joins TRBV14 to TRBJ2-3; D not resolved. Germline V lookup: CDR1 SGHDN, CDR2 FVKESK. Between the trimmed V and J ends, which lost 11 bases and 10 bases, there was a span of 7 bases. The CDR3 extends over 8 amino acids. Written as DNA, the CDR3 is TGTGCCGTCGATCCGCAGTATTTT. Amino acid sequence: CAVDPQYF. Full variable domain (outside the CDR3, taken from reference TRBV14 and TRBJ2-3): EAGVTQFPSHSVIEKGQTVTLRCDPISGHDNLYWYRRVMGKEIKFLLHFVKESKQDESGMPNNRFLAERTGGTYSTLKVQPAELEDSGVYFCAVDPQYFGPGTRLTVL.

J is TRBJ1-1 and V is TRBV4-1; D remains ambiguous. The CDR3 runs 15 residues. The germline CDR1 and CDR2 sequences are MGHRA and YSYEKL. V was cut by 9 bases and J by 5 bases, with 22 bases left in between. The CDR3 bases are TGCGCCAGTAGTATAGGATTCACTGCTTTGACTGAAGCTTTCTTT. Translating gives CASSIGFTALTEAFF.

The V gene is TRBV6-5, the J gene TRBJ1-5; possibly TRBD1 for D (6 bases). V was clipped by 0 bases and J by 5 bases, with 8 bases between them. The CDR3 contains 14 residues. CDR1 is MNHEY, CDR2 SVGAGI, per germline. The CDR3 sequence is CASSYSRGDQPQHF. The CDR3 nucleotides are TGTGCCAGCAGTTACTCCAGGGGCGATCAGCCCCAGCATTTT.

The gene calls are TRBV16 and TRBJ2-5; 7 bases match TRBD1. The CDR3 spans 13 residues. The ends lost 6 bases at V and 5 bases at J; junction bases unmatched: 6. Per the germline V gene, CDR1 is KGHSY and CDR2 is FQNENV. DNA of the CDR3: TGTGCCAGCAGTCCGACAGGGTTCGAGACCCAGTACTTC. Its protein is CASSPTGFETQYF.

In this sample, this clone turned up a few times. The V call is TRBV6-6, the J call TRBJ1-6; D uncertain. The length of the CDR3 is 13 residues. V shed 7 bases and J shed 8 bases, with 12 bases lying between them. Germline lookup yields CDR1 MNHNY and CDR2 SVGAGI (reference sequence). CDR3 protein: CASTINPDSPLHF. The CDR3 DNA is TGTGCCAGCACCATAAATCCGGATTCACCCCTCCACTTT.

V usage is TRBV5-4 and J usage is TRBJ1-2, with a tentative D call TRBD1 (5 bases). The CDR3 totals 12 residues. Trimming cost V 1 base and J 8 bases, with 9 bases left between them. Germline values: CDR1 SGHNT, CDR2 YYREEE (reference sequence). Here the CDR3 DNA reads TGTGCCAGCAGCTTGCAGGGAAGCGGCTACACCTTC. Translation gives CASSLQGSGYTF.

The CDR3 loop reads CASSPGTLGTEAFF. CDR3 DNA: TGTGCCAGCTCTCCCGGGACCCTGGGCACTGAAGCTTTCTTT. The chain combines TRBV18 with TRBJ1-1, with D perhaps TRBD1 (5 bases). CDR3 length equals 14 residues. Germline V CDR1 and CDR2: KGHSH, LQKENI. The V and J ends lost 6 bases and 4 bases respectively, with 15 bases between them.

The chain joins TRBV11-2 to TRBJ2-7, with D maybe TRBD1 (6 bases). Trimming stripped 6 bases from V and 6 bases from J, with 12 bases between. Germline CDR1 is SGHAT and CDR2 is FQNNGV. This CDR3 has 12 residues. Here the CDR3 reads CASRAAGVEQYF. Written as DNA, the CDR3 is TGTGCCAGCAGGGCCGCAGGGGTCGAGCAGTACTTC. Using reference TRBV11-2 and TRBJ2-7 for the parts outside the CDR3, the full variable domain is EAGVAQSPRYKIIEKRQSVAFWCNPISGHATLYWYQQILGQGPKLLIQFQNNGVVDDSQLPKDRFSAERLKGVDSTLKIQPAKLEDSAVYLCASRAAGVEQYFGPGTRLTVT.

This rearrangement joins TRBV9 to TRBJ1-5; tentative D call: TRBD1 (5 bases). The CDR3 runs 16 residues. Germline V gene data show CDR1 as SGDLS and CDR2 as YYNGEE. V lost 0 bases and J lost 2, with 12 bases in between. CDR3: CASSVAAGRCNQPQHF. DNA for the CDR3: TGTGCCAGCAGCGTAGCGGCAGGGAGATGCAATCAGCCCCAGCATTTT.

The chain uses TRBV19 and TRBJ1-5; D perhaps matches TRBD1 (5 bases). CDR3 length equals 15 residues. V was trimmed by 7 bases and J by 3 bases, leaving 16 bases between them. CDR1 is LNHDA, CDR2 SQIVND, per germline (reference sequence). Here the CDR3 reads CASIMGPAHNQPQHF. CDR3 coding DNA: TGTGCCAGTATCATGGGACCGGCCCACAATCAGCCCCAGCATTTT.

This clone was recorded a few times. The gene calls are TRBV28 and TRBJ1-3; 8 nucleotides line up with TRBD1. Per the germline V gene, CDR1 is MDHEN and CDR2 is SYDVKM. J gave up 0 bases and V 8 bases, and 12 bases lay outside the gene matches. This CDR3 is 17 amino acids long. The CDR3 is CASQPEAGGHSGNTIYF. Here the CDR3 DNA reads TGTGCCAGCCAACCGGAGGCAGGGGGCCACTCTGGAAACACCATATATTTT.

The chain joins TRBV9 to TRBJ1-3; D unresolved. Per the germline V gene, CDR1 is SGDLS and CDR2 is YYNGEE. V was trimmed by 0 bases and J by 0 bases, leaving 7 bases between them. The CDR3 length is 15 residues. DNA for the CDR3: TGTGCCAGCAGCGTAGGGGCGGTCTCTGGAAACACCATATATTTT. Amino acid sequence: CASSVGAVSGNTIYF.